The rows below give T cell receptor beta chains drawn from one sample of a study of tumor-infiltrating lymphocytes in glioblastoma multiforme. Each CDR3 protein is one row after TCRdb ran MiXCR on the multiplex PCR reads. Among tens of thousands of distinct CDR3 sequences listed, approximately 60% were seen once. The specimen sequenced was brain tumor tissue. The receptors stem from a male donor with glioblastoma. Both conserved end residues are part of each CDR3. The D gene is left open where the match is weak. Clone size is stated in some rows and not others, as once, few, many or a class when expanded.

abundance: few; j_gene: TRBJ2-7; v_gene: TRBV20-1; d_gene: TRBD2; CDR3nt: TGCGGTGCGAGAGTTGGCGGGAGGGGTTTGGGCGAGCAGTACTTC; CDR3aa: CGARVGGRGLGEQYF
abundance: NA; j_gene: TRBJ1-4; v_gene: TRBV7-9; d_gene: NA; CDR3nt: TGTGCCAGCAGCTTCTGGGGGGTCGATGAAAAACTGTTTTTT; CDR3aa: CASSFWGVDEKLFF
abundance: NA; j_gene: TRBJ2-6; v_gene: TRBV20-1; d_gene: NA; CDR3nt: TGCAGTGTTCGAGATTACGCCCGGACGGCCTCTGGGGCCAACGTCCTGACTTTC; CDR3aa: CSVRDYARTASGANVLTF
abundance: NA; j_gene: TRBJ2-1; v_gene: TRBV7-3; d_gene: NA; CDR3nt: TGCGCCAGCAGCTTAACGCACAAGGATGAGCAGTTCTTC; CDR3aa: CASSLTHKDEQFF
abundance: NA; j_gene: TRBJ1-4; v_gene: TRBV10-3; d_gene: NA; CDR3nt: TGTGCCATCAGTGAGTGGGATAGTACTGAAGAACTGTTTTTT; CDR3aa: CAISEWDSTEELFF
abundance: many; j_gene: TRBJ2-1; v_gene: TRBV5-1; d_gene: NA; CDR3nt: TGCGCCAGCAGTTCGGGCGGGAAACTGTGGAATGAGCAGTTCTTC; CDR3aa: CASSSGGKLWNEQFF
abundance: NA; j_gene: TRBJ1-2; v_gene: TRBV29-1; d_gene: TRBD1; CDR3nt: TGCAGCGTTGAAACTGGACAGGATGGCTACACCTTC; CDR3aa: CSVETGQDGYTF
abundance: once; j_gene: TRBJ1-6; v_gene: TRBV12-3/TRBV12-4; d_gene: NA; CDR3nt: TGTGCCAGCAGTTTTCGACAGAATTCACTCCCCCACTTT; CDR3aa: CASSFRQNSLPHF
abundance: NA; j_gene: TRBJ2-6; v_gene: TRBV11-3; d_gene: NA; CDR3nt: TGTGCCAGCAGCTTGGGGGGCTCTGGGGCCAACGTCCTGACTTTC; CDR3aa: CASSLGGSGANVLTF
abundance: NA; j_gene: TRBJ2-3; v_gene: TRBV20-1; d_gene: NA; CDR3nt: TGCGGTGCTATAGGTAGAGCAGACACTAGCACAGGTACGCAGTATTTT; CDR3aa: CGAIGRADTSTGTQYF
abundance: NA; j_gene: TRBJ2-1; v_gene: TRBV9; d_gene: NA; CDR3nt: TGTGCCAGCAGCGTGGGACCAAGCTCCTACAATGAGCAGTTCTTC; CDR3aa: CASSVGPSSYNEQFF
abundance: NA; j_gene: TRBJ1-1; v_gene: TRBV29-1; d_gene: TRBD1; CDR3nt: TGCAGCGCTGAACCGTTCAGGGGGGAAGCTTTCTTT; CDR3aa: CSAEPFRGEAFF
abundance: NA; j_gene: TRBJ1-1; v_gene: TRBV29-1; d_gene: NA; CDR3nt: TGCAGCGCCGCACTAATGGTGAACTATGAAGCTTTCTTC; CDR3aa: CSAALMVNYEAFF
abundance: NA; j_gene: TRBJ2-4; v_gene: TRBV20-1; d_gene: NA; CDR3nt: TGCAGTGCTAGCTTGCCACTGCAACAGGGTTATTCTACCATTCAGTACTTC; CDR3aa: CSASLPLQQGYSTIQYF
abundance: few; j_gene: TRBJ2-5; v_gene: TRBV28; d_gene: NA; CDR3nt: TGTGCCAGCAGCCCGATAGGGTCAGGCAGAGGGACCCAGTACTTC; CDR3aa: CASSPIGSGRGTQYF
abundance: medium-sized; j_gene: TRBJ2-3; v_gene: TRBV11-3; d_gene: TRBD2; CDR3nt: TGTGCCAGCAGCTTAAGTAGCGGGAGAGTTGCCAGGGGCACAGATACGCAGTATTTT; CDR3aa: CASSLSSGRVARGTDTQYF
abundance: many; j_gene: TRBJ2-5; v_gene: TRBV7-8; d_gene: NA; CDR3nt: TGTGCCAGCAGCCCTATCCGAGAGACCCAGTACTTC; CDR3aa: CASSPIRETQYF
abundance: NA; j_gene: TRBJ2-1; v_gene: TRBV4-3; d_gene: NA; CDR3nt: TGCGCCAGCAGCCAAGACAGGACAGCCTACAATGAGCAGTTCTTC; CDR3aa: CASSQDRTAYNEQFF
abundance: many; j_gene: TRBJ1-1; v_gene: TRBV29-1; d_gene: NA; CDR3nt: TGCAGCGCTATTCGGGGGGCAAGTACTGAAGCTTTCTTT; CDR3aa: CSAIRGASTEAFF
abundance: NA; j_gene: TRBJ2-1; v_gene: TRBV20-1; d_gene: TRBD2; CDR3nt: TGCAGTGCTCCCAGCCTTAGCGGGAGGGCCTACTTCTTCTACATTGAGCAGTTCTTC; CDR3aa: CSAPSLSGRAYFFYIEQFF
abundance: few; j_gene: TRBJ1-5; v_gene: TRBV7-2; d_gene: NA; CDR3nt: TGTGCCAGCAGCTTCAACGGGGCCAACGGGTGGTATTTT; CDR3aa: CASSFNGANGWYF
abundance: many; j_gene: TRBJ2-7; v_gene: TRBV29-1; d_gene: NA; CDR3nt: TGCAGCGTTGAAAAGGAGCTTACCTACGAGCAGTACTTC; CDR3aa: CSVEKELTYEQYF
abundance: many; j_gene: TRBJ2-7; v_gene: TRBV5-4; d_gene: NA; CDR3nt: TGTGCCAGCAGAGCAGACCTCGTTAGAGGCGGGGAGGCCATGGAGCAGTACTTC; CDR3aa: CASRADLVRGGEAMEQYF
abundance: NA; j_gene: TRBJ1-5; v_gene: TRBV20-1; d_gene: NA; CDR3nt: TGCAGTGCTAGAAACGACGGTAATCAGCCCCAGCATTTT; CDR3aa: CSARNDGNQPQHF
abundance: NA; j_gene: TRBJ2-3; v_gene: TRBV20-1; d_gene: TRBD1; CDR3nt: TGCAGTGCCCTACCGACAGGGACGTCCCTTAATACGCAGTATTTT; CDR3aa: CSALPTGTSLNTQYF
abundance: many; j_gene: TRBJ2-7; v_gene: TRBV30; d_gene: TRBD2; CDR3nt: TGTGCCTGGGAGACCGGGACTAGTATCGCCGAGCAGTACTTC; CDR3aa: CAWETGTSIAEQYF
abundance: many; j_gene: TRBJ1-2; v_gene: TRBV20-1; d_gene: TRBD1; CDR3nt: TGCAGTGCCGGGACAGAAAGGCACTATGGCTACACCTTC; CDR3aa: CSAGTERHYGYTF
abundance: once; j_gene: TRBJ2-1; v_gene: TRBV6-2/TRBV6-3; d_gene: TRBD2; CDR3nt: TGTGCCAGCATTGCGGGACTAGCGGGTTACAATGAGCAGTTCTTC; CDR3aa: CASIAGLAGYNEQFF
abundance: once; j_gene: TRBJ2-4; v_gene: TRBV14; d_gene: TRBD1; CDR3nt: TGTGCCAGCAGCCAAGAGAGGGGGCTGTACTTC; CDR3aa: CASSQERGLYF
abundance: many; j_gene: TRBJ1-3; v_gene: TRBV6-5; d_gene: NA; CDR3nt: TGTGCCAGCAGTAGGGACGGTTACTCTGGAAACACCATATATTTT; CDR3aa: CASSRDGYSGNTIYF
abundance: many; j_gene: TRBJ2-2; v_gene: TRBV7-9; d_gene: TRBD1; CDR3nt: TGTGCCAGCAGCTCAACTGACAGGGTCACCGGGGAGCTGTTTTTT; CDR3aa: CASSSTDRVTGELFF
abundance: many; j_gene: TRBJ1-1; v_gene: TRBV20-1; d_gene: NA; CDR3nt: TGCAGTGCTAGAGAACAACCGAACACTGAAGCTTTCTTT; CDR3aa: CSAREQPNTEAFF
abundance: NA; j_gene: TRBJ2-4; v_gene: TRBV2; d_gene: NA; CDR3nt: TGTGCCAGCACCCATGACAGTAACATTCAGTACTTC; CDR3aa: CASTHDSNIQYF
abundance: many; j_gene: TRBJ1-2; v_gene: TRBV12-3/TRBV12-4; d_gene: TRBD1; CDR3nt: TGTGCCAGCAAAGGGACAGACCGAGGGGACTATGGCTACACCTTC; CDR3aa: CASKGTDRGDYGYTF
abundance: many; j_gene: TRBJ2-5; v_gene: TRBV6-2/TRBV6-3; d_gene: NA; CDR3nt: TGTGCCAGCGGCAGGGCGTACCAAGAGACCCAGTACTTC; CDR3aa: CASGRAYQETQYF
abundance: medium-sized; j_gene: TRBJ2-1; v_gene: TRBV20-1; d_gene: TRBD2; CDR3nt: TGCAGTGCTACACTAGCGGGAGTGTTGTATGAGCAGTTCTTC; CDR3aa: CSATLAGVLYEQFF
abundance: NA; j_gene: TRBJ1-4; v_gene: TRBV6-6; d_gene: NA; CDR3nt: TGTGCCAGCAGTTACGGGGAGGCTAATGAAAAACTGTTTTTT; CDR3aa: CASSYGEANEKLFF
abundance: few; j_gene: TRBJ1-1; v_gene: TRBV11-3; d_gene: NA; CDR3nt: TGTGCCAGCAGCGATAGGAAACGAATGAACACTGAAGCTTTCTTT; CDR3aa: CASSDRKRMNTEAFF
abundance: many; j_gene: TRBJ2-5; v_gene: TRBV5-1; d_gene: TRBD2; CDR3nt: TGCGCCAGCAGCAATACTAGCGGGATGAGTGAGACCCAGTACTTC; CDR3aa: CASSNTSGMSETQYF
abundance: NA; j_gene: TRBJ1-1; v_gene: TRBV20-1; d_gene: NA; CDR3nt: TGCAGTGCTAAAGGGCTGGGCACTGAAGCTTTCTTT; CDR3aa: CSAKGLGTEAFF
abundance: NA; j_gene: TRBJ2-5; v_gene: TRBV10-1; d_gene: NA; CDR3nt: TGCGCCAGCGGTGAGCTTGATGAAGAGACCCATTACTTC; CDR3aa: CASGELDEETHYF
abundance: many; j_gene: TRBJ1-2; v_gene: TRBV7-8; d_gene: NA; CDR3nt: TGTGCCAGCAGCTTAGTATGGGGGCAAGGCTATGGCTACACCTTC; CDR3aa: CASSLVWGQGYGYTF
abundance: NA; j_gene: TRBJ2-1; v_gene: TRBV7-9; d_gene: TRBD2; CDR3nt: TGTGCCTGCAGCCTTAGCGGGAGTGGACGGGATGAGCAGTTCTTC; CDR3aa: CACSLSGSGRDEQFF
abundance: NA; j_gene: TRBJ1-4; v_gene: TRBV20-1; d_gene: NA; CDR3nt: TGCAGTGCCCTCATCCCCGGGGCAGGGGAACTGTTTTTT; CDR3aa: CSALIPGAGELFF
abundance: NA; j_gene: TRBJ2-6; v_gene: TRBV6-5; d_gene: TRBD1; CDR3nt: TGTGCCAGCAGTTACGCCATGGGACAGCGAGGGGCCAACGTCCTGACCTTC; CDR3aa: CASSYAMGQRGANVLTF
abundance: NA; j_gene: TRBJ2-3; v_gene: TRBV20-1; d_gene: TRBD1; CDR3nt: TGCAGTGCCTTACGGACAGGGACGACCCTTTATACGCAGTATTTT; CDR3aa: CSALRTGTTLYTQYF
abundance: many; j_gene: TRBJ2-5; v_gene: TRBV12-3/TRBV12-4; d_gene: TRBD2; CDR3nt: TGTGCCAGCAGTCCCGGGACTAGTCGTTCGCAAGAGACCCAGTACTTC; CDR3aa: CASSPGTSRSQETQYF
abundance: few; j_gene: TRBJ1-2; v_gene: TRBV4-1; d_gene: TRBD1; CDR3nt: TGTGCCAGCAGCCTAGTAAGGCCAGGGGGTGACTATGGCTACACCTTC; CDR3aa: CASSLVRPGGDYGYTF